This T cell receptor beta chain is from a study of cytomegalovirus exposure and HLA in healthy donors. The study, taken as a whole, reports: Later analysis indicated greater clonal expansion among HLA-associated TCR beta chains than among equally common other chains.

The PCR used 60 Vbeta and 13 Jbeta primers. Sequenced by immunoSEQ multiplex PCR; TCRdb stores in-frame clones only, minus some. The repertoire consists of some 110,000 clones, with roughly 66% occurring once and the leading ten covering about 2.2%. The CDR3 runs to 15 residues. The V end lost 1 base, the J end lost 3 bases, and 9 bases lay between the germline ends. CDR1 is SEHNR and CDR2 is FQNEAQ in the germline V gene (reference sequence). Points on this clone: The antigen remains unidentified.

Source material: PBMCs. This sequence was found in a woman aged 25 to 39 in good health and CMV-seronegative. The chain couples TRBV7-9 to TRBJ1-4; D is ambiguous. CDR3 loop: CASSLDRGSNEKLFF. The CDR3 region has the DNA TGTGCCAGCAGCTTAGATCGCGGCTCTAATGAAAAACTGTTTTTT.